These 21 T cell receptor beta chains were all obtained from the same sample, sequenced in a study of T cell repertoires in cytomegalovirus infection. TCRdb called the reads again in MiXCR, with one record for every CDR3 protein. The table includes tens of thousands of distinct CDR3 sequences, around 21% detected once. No antigen has been identified for these receptors. Sample: CD8+ T cells from cultured PBMCs, taken from culture after CMV antigen stimulation. The source of these receptors is a human donor in good health (CMV status not recorded). Some clones in this sample may be carry-over from other donors' samples.

This clonotype was found a few times. This CDR3 reads CASSGVGSNQPQHF. The CDR3, as DNA: TGCGCCAGTTCCGGGGTGGGGAGCAATCAGCCCCAGCATTTT. This rearrangement joins TRBV4-1 to TRBJ1-5; D is unresolved. CDR1 is MGHRA and CDR2 is YSYEKL in the germline V gene. This CDR3 has 14 amino acids. Trimming took 9 bases from V and 1 from J, leaving 13 bases between them.

This clonotype has at least ten counts. This CDR3 is CASSWAGNEQFF. Written as DNA, the CDR3 is TGTGCCAGCAGCTGGGCGGGCAATGAGCAGTTCTTC. The chain couples TRBV7-8 to TRBJ2-1; possible D gene TRBD2, 5 bases. V was clipped by 4 bases and J by 6 bases, with 7 bases between them. This CDR3 is 12 amino acids long. Germline assignment: CDR1 SGHVS and CDR2 FQNEAQ.

The table lists this clonotype with a few counts. The rearrangement joins TRBV4-1 to TRBJ1-3, with 7 bases aligning to TRBD1. Trimming at V came to 3 bases and at J to 4 bases, leaving 3 bases not matched to a gene. This CDR3 has 14 residues. Germline-derived CDR1 and CDR2 are MGHRA and YSYEKL. The CDR3 DNA is TGCGCCAGCAGCCAGACAGGGTTGGGAAACACCATATATTTT. Amino acid sequence: CASSQTGLGNTIYF.

This chain links TRBV4-3 with TRBJ2-3; 7 bases line up with TRBD1. The germline CDR1 and CDR2 sequences are LGHNA and YSLEER. CDR3 size: 16 residues. The trim removed 1 base at V and 4 bases at J, leaving 8 bases unmatched. For the CDR3, the DNA is TGCGCCAGCAGCCAAGGGGGACAGATGGGGGCAGATACGCAGTATTTT. It codes for CASSQGGQMGADTQYF.

This chain connects TRBV9 to TRBJ1-4; 7 bases fit TRBD1. Germline loops: CDR1 SGDLS, CDR2 YYNGEE. J lost 4 bases, V lost 0 bases, and 6 bases had no gene match. This CDR3 has 16 residues. As DNA, the CDR3 is TGTGCCAGCAGCGTAGCCGGGACAGCTCTTAATGAAAAACTGTTTTTT. Its translation is CASSVAGTALNEKLFF.

The chain is built from TRBV12-3 or TRBV12-4 and TRBJ2-1; perhaps TRBD2 as D (6 bases). Trimming cost V 5 bases and J 5 bases, with 16 bases left between them. The CDR3 is 15 amino acids. The CDR3 region is CASSVNSDYNNEQFF. Written as DNA, the CDR3 is TGTGCCAGCAGTGTAAATTCGGACTATAACAATGAGCAGTTCTTC.

In DNA form, the CDR3 reads TGTGCCAGCAGCTTATTCCCAGCCTACGAGCAGTACTTC. Its protein product is CASSLFPAYEQYF. This chain uses TRBV7-2 with TRBJ2-7; D remains unclear. In germline, CDR1 is SGHTA, CDR2 FQGNSA. The V end was cut by 2 bases, the J end by 2 bases, with 7 bases between. This CDR3 is built from 13 residues.

This clonotype came up a few times. The rearrangement links TRBV7-2 to TRBJ2-1, with D perhaps matching TRBD2 (5 bases). This CDR3 has 16 amino acids. Germline lookup yields CDR1 SGHTA and CDR2 FQGNSA. Trimming shortened V by 2 bases and J by 5 bases, and 16 bases separated the two germline ends. The CDR3 DNA reads TGTGCCAGCAGCTTAATAATCAGCGGATCCCACAATGAGCAGTTCTTC. It encodes CASSLIISGSHNEQFF.

The chain combines TRBV11-2 with TRBJ1-5; no clear D gene. The germline CDR1 and CDR2 sequences are SGHAT and FQNNGV. The CDR3 totals 15 residues. Trimming shortened V by 5 bases and J by 0 bases, and 11 bases separated the two germline ends. The CDR3: CASSHGLYSNQPQHF. The CDR3 DNA sequence: TGTGCCAGCAGCCACGGACTGTATAGCAATCAGCCCCAGCATTTT.

V is TRBV7-9 and J is TRBJ1-5; 7 bases are a match to TRBD1. The V and J ends lost 4 bases and 11 bases, in that order; junction bases with no gene match: 5. From germline, CDR1 is SEHNR and CDR2 FQNEAQ (reference sequence). The CDR3 contains 12 residues. DNA for the CDR3: TGTGCCAGCAGCTCACATGACAGGGCCCAGCATTTT. The encoded protein is CASSSHDRAQHF.

This clonotype was found a few times. V gene TRBV12-3 or TRBV12-4 combines with J gene TRBJ1-2, with D hard to call. CDR3 length equals 13 residues. The V end was cut by 3 bases, the J end by 9 bases, with 14 bases between. The CDR3 region has the DNA TGTGCCAGCAGTTTCCGAACGGTCGCACGCTACACCTTC. As protein: CASSFRTVARYTF.

A few counts support this clonotype. V is TRBV4-1 and J is TRBJ2-7; D uncertain. This CDR3 spans 16 amino acids. V lost 1 base, J lost 1 base, and 14 bases lay in between. Germline-derived CDR1 and CDR2 are MGHRA and YSYEKL. This chain's CDR3 is CASSQGNLRASYEQYF. The CDR3 DNA reads as TGCGCCAGCAGCCAAGGGAATCTTCGGGCTTCCTACGAGCAGTACTTC.

The J gene is TRBJ1-5, the V gene TRBV6-1; D ambiguous. V was trimmed by 0 bases and J by 6 bases, leaving 9 bases between them. The CDR3 totals 14 residues. In germline, CDR1 is MNHNS, CDR2 SASEGT. CDR3 sequence: CASSEAVSGQPQHF. The CDR3 bases are TGTGCCAGCAGTGAAGCGGTGTCTGGTCAGCCCCAGCATTTT.

The V call is TRBV5-1, the J call TRBJ2-3, with D perhaps TRBD2 (6 bases). The CDR3 runs to 16 residues. From germline, CDR1 is SGHRS and CDR2 YFSETQ. The germline V and J ends were trimmed by 3 bases and 4 bases, with 18 bases remaining between them. CDR3 in amino acids: CASSSGVTPRSDTQYF. The CDR3, as DNA: TGCGCCAGCAGCTCGGGGGTCACTCCTAGGTCAGATACGCAGTATTTT.

The rearrangement joins TRBV6-2 or TRBV6-3 to TRBJ2-2; unclear D gene. CDR1 is MNHEY, CDR2 SVGEGT, per germline. The V end lost 4 bases, the J end lost 6 bases, and 15 bases lay between the germline ends. The CDR3 runs 15 residues. The CDR3 protein is CASSFPNLVSGELFF. CDR3 sequence (DNA): TGTGCCAGCAGTTTTCCAAACTTAGTGTCCGGGGAGCTGTTTTTT.

The chain couples TRBV4-1 to TRBJ1-1; the D is unclear. CDR1 is MGHRA and CDR2 is YSYEKL in the germline V gene. This CDR3 contains 17 residues. Trimming shortened V by 4 bases and J by 0 bases, and 18 bases separated the two germline ends. DNA for the CDR3: TGCGCCAGCAGCCCAAGTCTCCCTGAACGGATGAACACTGAAGCTTTCTTT. Amino acid sequence: CASSPSLPERMNTEAFF.

This clonotype was counted between two and nine times. This sequence joins TRBV2 and TRBJ1-2, with 7 positions matching TRBD1. J gave up 3 bases and V 2 bases, and 12 bases lay outside the gene matches. The CDR3 extends over 17 amino acids. Germline lookup yields CDR1 SNHLY and CDR2 FYNNEI. The CDR3, as DNA: TGTGCCAGCAGTGAAACAAGGGACAGCCTTACTTACTATGGCTACACCTTC. Its protein is CASSETRDSLTYYGYTF.

The chain links TRBV4-2 to TRBJ1-2; TRBD1 might be the D (6 bases). V shed 0 bases and J shed 6 bases, with 17 bases lying between them. Germline CDR1 reads LGHNA; CDR2 reads YNFKEQ. The CDR3 contains 16 residues. CDR3 loop: CASSQEVPGGGDGYTF. CDR3 sequence (DNA): TGTGCCAGCAGCCAAGAGGTTCCGGGGGGCGGAGATGGCTACACCTTC.

The chain links TRBV12-3 or TRBV12-4 to TRBJ2-7, with 7 bases that match TRBD2. There are 13 residues in the CDR3. V was clipped by 8 bases and J by 0 bases; unmatched bases: 4. The CDR3 bases are TGTGCCAGCCGAGCGGGGAGCTCCTACGAGCAGTACTTC. As protein: CASRAGSSYEQYF.

A few counts support this clonotype. The V and J genes are TRBV12-3 or TRBV12-4 and TRBJ2-7, with no clear D. Trimming cost V 5 bases and J 2 bases, with 13 bases left between them. The CDR3 runs to 14 residues. CDR3 bases: TGTGCCAGCAGTCCCCTCACGGGTACCTACGAGCAGTACTTC. Protein product: CASSPLTGTYEQYF.

The sample holds a few counts of this clonotype. The V call is TRBV7-9, the J call TRBJ1-1, with TRBD1 as a possible D gene (5 bases). The germline gives CDR1 SEHNR, CDR2 FQNEAQ (reference sequence). Trimming took off 7 bases at V and 4 bases at J, with 10 bases between the two ends. The CDR3 spans 12 residues. The CDR3 DNA reads as TGTGCCAGCACCATAGGGGTCACTGAAGCTTTCTTT. As protein: CASTIGVTEAFF. The whole variable domain, remainder taken from reference TRBV7-9 and TRBJ1-1, is DTGVSQNPRHKITKRGQNVTFRCDPISEHNRLYWYRQTLGQGPEFLTYFQNEAQLEKSRLLSDRFSAERPKGSFSTLEIQRTEQGDSAMYLCASTIGVTEAFFGQGTRLTVV.